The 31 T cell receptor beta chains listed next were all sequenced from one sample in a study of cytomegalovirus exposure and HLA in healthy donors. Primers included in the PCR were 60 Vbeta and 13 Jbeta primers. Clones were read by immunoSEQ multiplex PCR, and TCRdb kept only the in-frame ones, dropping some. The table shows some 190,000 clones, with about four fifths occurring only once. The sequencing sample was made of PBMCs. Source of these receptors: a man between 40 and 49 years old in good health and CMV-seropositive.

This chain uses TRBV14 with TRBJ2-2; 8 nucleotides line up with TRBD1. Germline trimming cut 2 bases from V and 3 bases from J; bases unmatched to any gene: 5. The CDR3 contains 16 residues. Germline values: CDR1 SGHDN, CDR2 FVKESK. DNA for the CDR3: TGTGCCAGCAGCCAACAAAACAGGGGGGACACCGGGGAGCTGTTTTTT. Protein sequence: CASSQQNRGDTGELFF.

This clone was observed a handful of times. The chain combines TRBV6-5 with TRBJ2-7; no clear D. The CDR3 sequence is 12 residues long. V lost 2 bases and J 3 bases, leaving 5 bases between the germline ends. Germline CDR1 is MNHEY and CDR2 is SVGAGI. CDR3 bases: TGTGCCAGCAGTTACGGCAACTACGAGCAGTACTTC. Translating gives CASSYGNYEQYF.

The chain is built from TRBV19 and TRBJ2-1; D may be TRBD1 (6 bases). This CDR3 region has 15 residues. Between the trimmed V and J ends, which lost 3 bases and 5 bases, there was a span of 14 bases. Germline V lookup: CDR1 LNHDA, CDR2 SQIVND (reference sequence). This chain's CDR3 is CASSIRGLRHNEQFF. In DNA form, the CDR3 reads TGTGCCAGTAGTATCAGGGGTCTGAGACACAATGAGCAGTTCTTC.

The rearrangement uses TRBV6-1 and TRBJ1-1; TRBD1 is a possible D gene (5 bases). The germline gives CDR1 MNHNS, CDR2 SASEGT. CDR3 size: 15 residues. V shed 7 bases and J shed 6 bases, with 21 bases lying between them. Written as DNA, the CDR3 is TGTGCCAGCACCCCGTTGGAGGGAAGGGGCGCTGAAGCTTTCTTT. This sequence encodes CASTPLEGRGAEAFF.

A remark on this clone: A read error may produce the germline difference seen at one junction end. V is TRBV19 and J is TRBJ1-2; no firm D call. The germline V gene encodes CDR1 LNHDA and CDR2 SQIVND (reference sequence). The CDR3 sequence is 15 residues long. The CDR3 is CASSSDRTGNYGYPF. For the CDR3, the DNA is TGTGCCAGTAGTTCTGATAGGACGGGGAACTATGGCTACCCCTTC. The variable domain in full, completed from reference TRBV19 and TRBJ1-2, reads DGGITQSPKYLFRKEGQNVTLSCEQNLNHDAMYWYRQDPGQGLRLIYYSQIVNDFQKGDIAEGYSVSREKKESFPLTVTSAQKNPTAFYLCASSSDRTGNYGYPFGSGTRLTVV.

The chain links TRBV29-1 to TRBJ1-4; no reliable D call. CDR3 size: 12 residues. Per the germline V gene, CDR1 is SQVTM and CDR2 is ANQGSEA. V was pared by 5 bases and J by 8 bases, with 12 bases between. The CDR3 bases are TGCAGCGTTCCCGGCGGCGGAGAAAAACTGTTTTTT. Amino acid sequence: CSVPGGGEKLFF.

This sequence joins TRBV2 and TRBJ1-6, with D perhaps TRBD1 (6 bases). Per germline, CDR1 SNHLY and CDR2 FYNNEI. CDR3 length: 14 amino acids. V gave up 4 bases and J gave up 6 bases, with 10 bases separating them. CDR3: CASSVQGSNSPLHF. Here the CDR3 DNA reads TGTGCCAGCAGTGTTCAGGGGAGTAATTCACCCCTCCACTTT.

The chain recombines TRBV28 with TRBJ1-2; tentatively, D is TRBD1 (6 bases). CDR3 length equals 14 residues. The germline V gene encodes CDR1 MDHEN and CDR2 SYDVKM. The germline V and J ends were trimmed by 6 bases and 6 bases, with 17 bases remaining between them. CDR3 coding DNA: TGTGCCAGCAGAAGACAGGTTTCATCAAATGGCTACACCTTC. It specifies CASRRQVSSNGYTF.

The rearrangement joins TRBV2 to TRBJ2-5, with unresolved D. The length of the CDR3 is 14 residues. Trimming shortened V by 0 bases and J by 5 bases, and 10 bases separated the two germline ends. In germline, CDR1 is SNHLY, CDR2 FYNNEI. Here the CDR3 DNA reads TGTGCCAGCAGTGAAGCGCCGGGTGAGGAGACCCAGTACTTC. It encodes CASSEAPGEETQYF.

For the CDR3, the DNA is TGTGCCAGCATGGCAGGGAAGGGAGGAAACACCATATATTTT. Protein product: CASMAGKGGNTIYF. The V call is TRBV6-5, the J call TRBJ1-3; possible D gene TRBD1, 5 bases. Germline V lookup: CDR1 MNHEY, CDR2 SVGAGI. The V end was cut by 7 bases, the J end by 4 bases, with 14 bases between. This CDR3 region has 14 residues.

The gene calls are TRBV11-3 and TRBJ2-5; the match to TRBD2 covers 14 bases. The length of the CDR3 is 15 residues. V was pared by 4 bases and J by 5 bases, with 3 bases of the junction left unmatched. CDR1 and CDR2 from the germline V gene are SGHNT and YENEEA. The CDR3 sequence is CASSSGTSGSETQYF. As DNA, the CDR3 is TGTGCCAGCAGCTCCGGGACTAGCGGGAGTGAGACCCAGTACTTC.

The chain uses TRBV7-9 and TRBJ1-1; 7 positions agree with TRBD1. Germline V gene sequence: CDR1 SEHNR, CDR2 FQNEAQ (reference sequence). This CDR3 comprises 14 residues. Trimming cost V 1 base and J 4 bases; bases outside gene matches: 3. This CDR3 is CASSLGWDSTEAFF. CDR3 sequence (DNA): TGTGCCAGCAGCTTAGGGTGGGACAGCACTGAAGCTTTCTTT.

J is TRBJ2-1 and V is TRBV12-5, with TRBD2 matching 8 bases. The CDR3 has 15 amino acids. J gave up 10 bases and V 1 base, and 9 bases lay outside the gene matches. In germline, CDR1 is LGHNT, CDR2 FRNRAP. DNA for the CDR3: TGTGCTAGTGGTTTGGGAGCGGGAGACATTACGGAGCAGTTCTTC. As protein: CASGLGAGDITEQFF. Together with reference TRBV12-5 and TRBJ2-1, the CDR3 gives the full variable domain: DARVTQTPRHKVTEMGQEVTMRCQPILGHNTVFWYRQTMMQGLELLAYFRNRAPLDDSGMPKDRFSAEMPDATLATLKIQPSEPRDSAVYFCASGLGAGDITEQFFGPGTRLTVL.

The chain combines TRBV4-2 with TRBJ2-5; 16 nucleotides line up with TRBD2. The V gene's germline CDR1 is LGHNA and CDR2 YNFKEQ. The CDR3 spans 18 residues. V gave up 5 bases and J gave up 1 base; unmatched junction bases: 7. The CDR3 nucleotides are TGTGCCAGCAGCTTGGGGGGACTAGCGGGAGGGCGCCAAGAGACCCAGTACTTC. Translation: CASSLGGLAGGRQETQYF.

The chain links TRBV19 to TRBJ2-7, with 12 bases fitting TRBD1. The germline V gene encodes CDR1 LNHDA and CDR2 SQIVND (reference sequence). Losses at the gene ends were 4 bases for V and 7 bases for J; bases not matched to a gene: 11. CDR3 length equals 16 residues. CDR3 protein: CASSRTPGQGAVEQYF. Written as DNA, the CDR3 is TGTGCCAGTAGTAGAACCCCGGGACAGGGGGCGGTGGAGCAGTACTTC.

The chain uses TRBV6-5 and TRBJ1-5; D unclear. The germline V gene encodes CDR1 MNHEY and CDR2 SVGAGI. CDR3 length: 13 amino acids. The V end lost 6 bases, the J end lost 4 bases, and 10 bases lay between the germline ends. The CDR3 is CASSPTGNQPQHF. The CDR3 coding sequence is TGTGCCAGCAGCCCAACCGGTAATCAGCCCCAGCATTTT.

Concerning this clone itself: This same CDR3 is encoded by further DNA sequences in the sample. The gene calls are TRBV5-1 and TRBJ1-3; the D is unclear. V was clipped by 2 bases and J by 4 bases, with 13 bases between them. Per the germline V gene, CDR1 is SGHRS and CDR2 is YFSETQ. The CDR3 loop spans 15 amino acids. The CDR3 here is CASSFLGGFGNTIYF. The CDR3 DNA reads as TGCGCCAGCAGCTTCCTCGGAGGGTTCGGAAACACCATATATTTT.

Here the CDR3 reads CAWSVLPPGLTYEQYF. The DNA for the CDR3 is TGTGCCTGGAGTGTCCTTCCCCCGGGACTTACCTACGAGCAGTACTTC. V and J are TRBV30 and TRBJ2-7, with a tentative D call TRBD2 (6 bases). CDR1 GTSNPN and CDR2 SVGIG come from the germline V gene (reference sequence). The CDR3 length is 16 residues. The V end lost 0 bases, the J end lost 2 bases, and 17 bases lay between the germline ends. Drawing the rest from reference TRBV30 and TRBJ2-7, the complete variable domain is SQTIHQWPATLVQPVGSPLSLECTVEGTSNPNLYWYRQAAGRGLQLLFYSVGIGQISSEVPQNLSASRPQDRQFILSSKKLLLSDSGFYLCAWSVLPPGLTYEQYFGPGTRLTVT.

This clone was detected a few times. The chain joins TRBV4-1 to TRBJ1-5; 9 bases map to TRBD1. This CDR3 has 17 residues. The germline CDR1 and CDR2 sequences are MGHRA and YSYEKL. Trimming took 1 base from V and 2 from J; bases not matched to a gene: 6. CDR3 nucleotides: TGCGCCAGCAGCCAAGGCAACCGGGACAGGGGCAATCAGCCCCAGCATTTT. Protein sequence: CASSQGNRDRGNQPQHF.

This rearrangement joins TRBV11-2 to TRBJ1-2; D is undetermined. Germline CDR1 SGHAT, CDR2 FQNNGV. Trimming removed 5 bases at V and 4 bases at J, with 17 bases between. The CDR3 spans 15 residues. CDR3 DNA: TGTGCCAGCAGCCCCGGGAGCCCCAACCGCTATGGCTACACCTTC. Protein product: CASSPGSPNRYGYTF.

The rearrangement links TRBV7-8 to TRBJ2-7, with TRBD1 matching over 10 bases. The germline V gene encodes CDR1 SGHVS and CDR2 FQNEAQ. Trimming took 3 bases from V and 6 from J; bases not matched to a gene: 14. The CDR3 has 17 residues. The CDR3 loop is CASSLQPTGTGAGEQYF. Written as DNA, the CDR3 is TGTGCCAGCAGCTTGCAACCGACCGGGACAGGGGCCGGCGAGCAGTACTTC.

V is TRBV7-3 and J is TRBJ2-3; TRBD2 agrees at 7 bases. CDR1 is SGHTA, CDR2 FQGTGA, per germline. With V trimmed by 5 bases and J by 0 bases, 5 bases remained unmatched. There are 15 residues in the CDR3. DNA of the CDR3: TGTGCCAGCAGCCAAGCGGGGACTAGCACAGATACGCAGTATTTT. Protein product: CASSQAGTSTDTQYF.

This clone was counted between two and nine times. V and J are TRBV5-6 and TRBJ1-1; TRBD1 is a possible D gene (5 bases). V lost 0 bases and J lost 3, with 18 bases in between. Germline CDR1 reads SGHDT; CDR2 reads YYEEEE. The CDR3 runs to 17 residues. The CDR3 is CASSLVVQGGGHTEAFF. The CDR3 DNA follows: TGTGCCAGCAGCTTGGTGGTGCAGGGAGGAGGGCACACTGAAGCTTTCTTT.

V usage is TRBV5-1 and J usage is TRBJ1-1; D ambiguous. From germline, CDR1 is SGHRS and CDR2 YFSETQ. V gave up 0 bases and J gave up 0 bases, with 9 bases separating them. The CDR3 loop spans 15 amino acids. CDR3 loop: CASSLAARMNTEAFF. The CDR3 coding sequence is TGCGCCAGCAGCTTGGCCGCCAGGATGAACACTGAAGCTTTCTTT.

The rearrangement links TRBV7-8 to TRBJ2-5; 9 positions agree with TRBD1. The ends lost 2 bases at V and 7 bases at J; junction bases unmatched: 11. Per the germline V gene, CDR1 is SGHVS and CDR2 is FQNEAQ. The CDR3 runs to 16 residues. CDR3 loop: CASSLQTHRGLGTQYF. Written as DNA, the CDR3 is TGTGCCAGCAGCTTACAGACACACAGGGGGCTGGGGACCCAGTACTTC.

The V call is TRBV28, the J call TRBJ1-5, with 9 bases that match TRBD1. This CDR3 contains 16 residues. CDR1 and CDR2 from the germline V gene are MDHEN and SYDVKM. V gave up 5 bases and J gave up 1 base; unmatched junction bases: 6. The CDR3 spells CASSTAGTGSNQPQHF. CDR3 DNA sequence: TGTGCCAGCAGTACCGCCGGGACAGGGAGCAATCAGCCCCAGCATTTT.

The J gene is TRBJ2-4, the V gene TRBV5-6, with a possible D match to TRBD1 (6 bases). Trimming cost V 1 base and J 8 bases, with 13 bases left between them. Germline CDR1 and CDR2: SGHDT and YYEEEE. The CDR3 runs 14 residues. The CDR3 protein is CASSLNRVGHIQYF. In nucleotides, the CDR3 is TGTGCCAGCAGCTTGAACAGGGTAGGGCACATTCAGTACTTC.

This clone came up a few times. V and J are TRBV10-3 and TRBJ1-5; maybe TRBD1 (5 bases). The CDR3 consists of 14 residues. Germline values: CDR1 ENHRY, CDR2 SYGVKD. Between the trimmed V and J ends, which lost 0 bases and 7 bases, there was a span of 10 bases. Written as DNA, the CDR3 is TGTGCCATCAGTGAGTCCGGGGGGTCCCAGCCCCAGCATTTT. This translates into CAISESGGSQPQHF.

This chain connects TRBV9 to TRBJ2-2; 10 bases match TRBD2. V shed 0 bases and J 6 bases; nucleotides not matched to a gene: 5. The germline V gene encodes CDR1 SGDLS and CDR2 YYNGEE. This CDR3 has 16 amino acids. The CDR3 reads CASSVDERGGPGELFF. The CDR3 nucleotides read TGTGCCAGCAGCGTAGATGAGCGGGGGGGCCCCGGGGAGCTGTTTTTT.

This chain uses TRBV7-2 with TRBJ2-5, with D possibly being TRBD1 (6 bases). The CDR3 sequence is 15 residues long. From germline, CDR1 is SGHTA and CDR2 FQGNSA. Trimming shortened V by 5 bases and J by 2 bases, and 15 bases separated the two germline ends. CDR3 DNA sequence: TGTGCCAGCAGCCACTCCGACAGGCGTCAAGAGACCCAGTACTTC. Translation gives CASSHSDRRQETQYF.

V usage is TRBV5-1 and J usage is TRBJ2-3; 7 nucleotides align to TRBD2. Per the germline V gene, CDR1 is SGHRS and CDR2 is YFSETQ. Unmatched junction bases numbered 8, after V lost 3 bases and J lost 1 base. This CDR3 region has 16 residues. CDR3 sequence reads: CASSSGAGVGTDTQYF. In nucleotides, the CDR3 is TGCGCCAGCAGCTCTGGGGCGGGAGTCGGCACAGATACGCAGTATTTT. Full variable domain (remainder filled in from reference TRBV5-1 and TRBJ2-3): KAGVTQTPRYLIKTRGQQVTLSCSPISGHRSVSWYQQTPGQGLQFLFEYFSETQRNKGNFPGRFSGRQFSNSRSEMNVSTLELGDSALYLCASSSGAGVGTDTQYFGPGTRLTVL.